Listed here are 6 T cell receptor beta chains from one sample, sequenced in a study of control samples from healthy donors and cancer patients. Profiled with immunoSEQ multiplex PCR; TCRdb holds only in-frame clones, not every one. The sample carries about 110,000 clones, approximately 84% recorded once. The sequencing input was blood. The receptors were gathered from a man aged 18 to 35 in good health.

This chain joins TRBV19 and TRBJ1-1; no firm D call. This CDR3 has 13 amino acids. The germline V and J ends were trimmed by 5 bases and 0 bases, with 7 bases remaining between them. The germline V gene has CDR1 LNHDA and CDR2 SQIVND (reference sequence). CDR3 DNA sequence: TGTGCCAGTAGTGAAGTTATGAACACTGAAGCTTTCTTT. It codes for CASSEVMNTEAFF.

The chain links TRBV6-6 to TRBJ2-7; no firm D call. Germline V lookup: CDR1 MNHNY, CDR2 SVGAGI (reference sequence). V lost 0 bases and J 3 bases, leaving 15 bases between the germline ends. The CDR3 consists of 16 residues. The CDR3 coding sequence is TGTGCCAGCAGTTACTCGTTGGAGACGGATGACTACGAGCAGTACGTC. It translates to CASSYSLETDDYEQYV.

V and J are TRBV9 and TRBJ2-3; TRBD2 matches at 8 bases. The germline V gene encodes CDR1 SGDLS and CDR2 YYNGEE. This CDR3 has 16 residues. Trimming cost V 3 bases and J 0 bases; bases outside gene matches: 6. CDR3 sequence reads: CASSGKIAGSTDTQYF. The DNA of the CDR3 is TGTGCCAGCAGCGGGAAAATAGCGGGAAGCACAGATACGCAGTATTTT. Together with reference TRBV9 and TRBJ2-3, the CDR3 gives the full variable domain: DSGVTQTPKHLITATGQRVTLRCSPRSGDLSVYWYQQSLDQGLQFLIQYYNGEERAKGNILERFSAQQFPDLHSELNLSSLELGDSALYFCASSGKIAGSTDTQYFGPGTRLTVL.

This clone was seen a single time. This chain uses TRBV6-6 with TRBJ1-5; 7 bases map to TRBD1. Germline V gives CDR1 MNHNY, CDR2 SVGAGI (reference sequence). V lost 6 bases to trimming and J lost 6 bases; unmatched junction nucleotides: 14. CDR3 length: 16 residues. CDR3 region: CASRQKQGLVSQPQHF. The CDR3 DNA follows: TGTGCCAGCAGGCAAAAACAGGGGTTGGTGTCTCAGCCCCAGCATTTT.

The V and J genes are TRBV6-1 and TRBJ2-5; TRBD2 matches at 12 bases. Germline V gene data show CDR1 as MNHNS and CDR2 as SASEGT. This CDR3 region has 14 residues. Trimming took 6 bases from V and 4 from J; bases not matched to a gene: 3. CDR3 loop: CASRTSGGGETQYF. Written as DNA, the CDR3 is TGTGCCAGCAGGACTAGCGGGGGAGGAGAGACCCAGTACTTC.

The chain couples TRBV6-6 to TRBJ1-2; 12 bases are a match to TRBD1. V gave up 6 bases and J gave up 7 bases; unmatched junction bases: 9. Germline CDR1 MNHNY, CDR2 SVGAGI (reference sequence). The CDR3 contains 15 residues. CDR3: CASSPPGQGAGGYTF. CDR3 in DNA: TGTGCCAGCAGCCCGCCGGGACAGGGGGCGGGTGGCTACACCTTC.